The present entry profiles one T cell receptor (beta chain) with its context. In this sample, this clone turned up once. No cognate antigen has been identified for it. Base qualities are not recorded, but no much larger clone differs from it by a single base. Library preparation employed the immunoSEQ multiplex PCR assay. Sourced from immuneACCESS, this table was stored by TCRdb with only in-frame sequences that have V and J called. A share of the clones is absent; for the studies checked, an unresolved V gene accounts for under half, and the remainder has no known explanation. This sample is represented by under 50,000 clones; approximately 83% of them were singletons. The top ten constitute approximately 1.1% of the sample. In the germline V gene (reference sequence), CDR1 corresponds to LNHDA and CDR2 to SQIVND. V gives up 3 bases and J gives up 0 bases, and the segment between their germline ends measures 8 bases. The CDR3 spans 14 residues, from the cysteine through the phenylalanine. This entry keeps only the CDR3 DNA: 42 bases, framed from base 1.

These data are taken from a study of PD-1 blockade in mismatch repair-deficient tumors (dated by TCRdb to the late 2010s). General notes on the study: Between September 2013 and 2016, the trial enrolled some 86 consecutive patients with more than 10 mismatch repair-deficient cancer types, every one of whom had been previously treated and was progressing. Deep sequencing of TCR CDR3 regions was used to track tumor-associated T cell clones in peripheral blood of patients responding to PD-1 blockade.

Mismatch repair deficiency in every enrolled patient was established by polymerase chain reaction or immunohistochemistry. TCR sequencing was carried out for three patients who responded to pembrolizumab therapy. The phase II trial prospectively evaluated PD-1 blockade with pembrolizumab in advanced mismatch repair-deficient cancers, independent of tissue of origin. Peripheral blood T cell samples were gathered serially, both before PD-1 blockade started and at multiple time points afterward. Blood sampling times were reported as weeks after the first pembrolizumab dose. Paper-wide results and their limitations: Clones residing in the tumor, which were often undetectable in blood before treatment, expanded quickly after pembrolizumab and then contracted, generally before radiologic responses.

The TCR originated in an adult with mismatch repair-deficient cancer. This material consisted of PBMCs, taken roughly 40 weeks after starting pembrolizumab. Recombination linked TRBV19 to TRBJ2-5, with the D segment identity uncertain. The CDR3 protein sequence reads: CASSISTNQETQYF. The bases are TGTGCCAGTAGTATTTCCACTAACCAAGAGACCCAGTACTTC.